This section outlines one TCR beta chain sequence together with its context. The source of the sample is a study of molecular identifiers for immune sequencing clone quantification. TCRdb analysed the PCR reads with MiXCR anew, one entry per CDR3 protein. The table has approximately 100,000 distinct CDR3 sequences, over 30% seen once. This CDR3 has 15 amino acids. With 1 base clipped from V and 2 bases from J, the junction kept 3 bases outside the gene matches. Per germline, CDR1 MNHNS and CDR2 SASEGT. The sequencing input was naive CD8+ T cells from blood, with Jurkat cell RNA spiked in. As for subset: FACS-sorted CD8+CD4-CCR7+CD45RA+ naive T cells. This sequence joins TRBV6-1 and TRBJ2-7, with TRBD2 identical over 9 bases. The source is a human donor in good health. Some libraries in this study had Jurkat cell RNA spiked in. CDR3 sequence: CASSEGLAGPYEQYF. The DNA of the CDR3 is TGTGCCAGCAGTGAAGGGCTAGCGGGACCCTACGAGCAGTACTTC.